Each of the 28 T cell receptor beta chains below was sequenced from the same sample in a study of shared clonotypes between healthy human individuals. Here immunoSEQ multiplex PCR was the method, and the copy in TCRdb shows in-frame clones only, minus some. The sample lists under 2,500,000 clones; 90% to 96% were seen once. The sample taken for sequencing was naive CD4+ T cells sorted from blood. The sample's subset: CD45RA+ positively selected. The source of these receptors is a man aged 18 to 29 in good health.

In DNA, the CDR3 is TGTGCCAGCAGTGTTGACCTGGGACAGGGAGACTATGGCTACACCTTC. This encodes CASSVDLGQGDYGYTF. This chain joins TRBV6-1 and TRBJ1-2; 9 nucleotides match TRBD1. CDR1 is MNHNS, CDR2 SASEGT, per germline. CDR3 length: 16 amino acids. V lost 4 bases to trimming and J lost 3 bases; unmatched junction nucleotides: 9.

The rearrangement joins TRBV10-2 to TRBJ1-6, with D unresolved. In germline, CDR1 is WSHSY, CDR2 SAAADI. CDR3 length equals 14 residues. V lost 3 bases, J lost 8 bases, and 11 bases lay in between. In DNA, the CDR3 is TGCGCCAGCAGTGAAGGAGACCTTTATTCACCCCTCCACTTT. It is translated as CASSEGDLYSPLHF.

This clone showed up just once. V is TRBV2 and J is TRBJ1-4; the D is unclear. Germline CDR1 reads SNHLY; CDR2 reads FYNNEI. This CDR3 region has 15 residues. V was pared by 0 bases and J by 3 bases, with 8 bases between. The CDR3 DNA follows: TGTGCCAGCAGTGAAGCAGGCATTCCTAATGAAAAACTGTTTTTT. It is translated as CASSEAGIPNEKLFF. Together with reference TRBV2 and TRBJ1-4, the CDR3 gives the full variable domain: EPEVTQTPSHQVTQMGQEVILRCVPISNHLYFYWYRQILGQKVEFLVSFYNNEISEKSEIFDDQFSVERPDGSNFTLKIRSTKLEDSAMYFCASSEAGIPNEKLFFGSGTQLSVL.

The rearrangement links TRBV6-5 to TRBJ2-7, with D perhaps matching TRBD1 (5 bases). The germline V gene has CDR1 MNHEY and CDR2 SVGAGI. The CDR3 is 15 amino acids. Between the trimmed V and J ends, which lost 6 bases and 2 bases, there was a span of 17 bases. CDR3 in DNA: TGTGCCAGCAGCAGGGATGTGACCGACACCTACGAGCAGTACTTC. This sequence encodes CASSRDVTDTYEQYF.

The chain has TRBV21-1 and TRBJ1-5; TRBD1, as called in the table, went unchecked against the DNA. TRBV21-1 is a documented pseudogene. This CDR3 is built from 15 residues. The CDR3 sequence: CASTSGTGEEQPQHF. DNA for the CDR3: TGTGCCAGCACCTCGGGGACAGGGGAAGAGCAGCCCCAGCATTTT.

The chain uses TRBV25-1 and TRBJ2-7, with unresolved D. The length of the CDR3 is 12 residues. Germline V gives CDR1 MGHDK, CDR2 SYGVNS. Trimming cost V 4 bases and J 0 bases, with 4 bases left between them. CDR3 sequence: CASSVGSYEQYF. CDR3 in DNA: TGTGCCAGCAGTGTCGGCTCCTACGAGCAGTACTTC.

Details on this clone: The same CDR3 can be traced to other DNA sequences in this sample. The chain uses TRBV2 and TRBJ1-2; a weak D match, TRBD1 (6 bases). This CDR3 region has 12 residues. Germline loops: CDR1 SNHLY, CDR2 FYNNEI. Trimming removed 3 bases from V and 7 bases from J, with 9 bases in between. The CDR3 here is CASSETGLGYTF. CDR3 in DNA: TGTGCCAGCAGTGAGACAGGACTTGGCTACACCTTC. The full variable domain, its missing parts supplied by reference TRBV2 and TRBJ1-2, is EPEVTQTPSHQVTQMGQEVILRCVPISNHLYFYWYRQILGQKVEFLVSFYNNEISEKSEIFDDQFSVERPDGSNFTLKIRSTKLEDSAMYFCASSETGLGYTFGSGTRLTVV.

J is TRBJ2-1 and V is TRBV5-1; D is possibly TRBD2 (6 bases). The length of the CDR3 is 14 residues. Trimming removed 4 bases from V and 5 bases from J, with 13 bases in between. Germline V gene lookup returns CDR1 SGHRS and CDR2 YFSETQ. This CDR3 reads CASSLRTTDNEQFF. The CDR3 nucleotides are TGCGCCAGCAGCCTTAGGACTACTGACAATGAGCAGTTCTTC.

The chain joins TRBV4-2 to TRBJ2-5; 7 nucleotides align to TRBD1. Looked up from germline, CDR1 is LGHNA and CDR2 is YNFKEQ. J lost 9 bases, V lost 8 bases, and 18 bases had no gene match. CDR3 size: 15 residues. The CDR3 protein is CASGAEGASHEAQYF. The CDR3 region has the DNA TGTGCCAGCGGCGCCGAGGGGGCCTCCCACGAGGCCCAGTACTTC.

This chain uses TRBV18 with TRBJ2-5, with D possibly TRBD1 on 5 matching bases. This CDR3 region has 13 residues. Germline V lookup: CDR1 KGHSH, CDR2 LQKENI. Trimming removed 4 bases at V and 0 bases at J, with 6 bases between. In nucleotides, the CDR3 is TGTGCCAGCTCACTGGACAACCAAGAGACCCAGTACTTC. Amino acid sequence: CASSLDNQETQYF.

This chain uses TRBV5-1 with TRBJ2-2; 14 bases align to TRBD2. The CDR3 has 14 amino acids. The junction had 3 bases not matched to a gene; V was cut back by 4 bases and J by 10 bases. CDR1 and CDR2 (germline): SGHRS, YFSETQ. CDR3: CASSQGLAGEELFF. CDR3 sequence (DNA): TGCGCCAGCAGCCAGGGACTAGCGGGAGAGGAGCTGTTTTTT.

The chain couples TRBV9 to TRBJ1-6; D is uncertain. The germline V gene has CDR1 SGDLS and CDR2 YYNGEE. V was pared by 3 bases and J by 7 bases, with 5 bases between. The length of the CDR3 is 12 residues. DNA of the CDR3: TGTGCCAGCAGCGCTGGGAATTCACCCCTCCACTTT. It specifies CASSAGNSPLHF.

The V call is TRBV18, the J call TRBJ2-7; D is possibly TRBD1 or TRBD2 (5 bases each). Trimming left V 1 base short and J 2 bases short, with 12 bases between. This CDR3 comprises 15 residues. Per the germline V gene, CDR1 is KGHSH and CDR2 is LQKENI. Here the CDR3 DNA reads TGTGCCAGCTCACCACAGGGACCGGCCGCCTACGAGCAGTACTTC. Its translation is CASSPQGPAAYEQYF.

The V and J genes are TRBV4-1 and TRBJ1-4; 8 bases fit TRBD1. V shed 4 bases, J shed 8 bases, and the junction held 9 bases outside the gene matches. Looked up from germline, CDR1 is MGHRA and CDR2 is YSYEKL. CDR3 length: 15 amino acids. The CDR3 DNA reads as TGCGCCAGCAGCCCGACAGGGGAGGCGCGGGAAAAACTGTTTTTT. Its protein product is CASSPTGEAREKLFF.

V gene TRBV9 combines with J gene TRBJ1-2, with D uncertain. V shed 0 bases and J shed 8 bases, with 20 bases lying between them. The CDR3 has 16 amino acids. In germline, CDR1 is SGDLS, CDR2 YYNGEE. The CDR3 DNA follows: TGTGCCAGCAGCGTAGGCCGAGCGGGCAGTTCGGAGGGCTACACCTTC. Translating it yields CASSVGRAGSSEGYTF. The complete variable domain, with remaining parts taken from reference TRBV9 and TRBJ1-2, reads DSGVTQTPKHLITATGQRVTLRCSPRSGDLSVYWYQQSLDQGLQFLIQYYNGEERAKGNILERFSAQQFPDLHSELNLSSLELGDSALYFCASSVGRAGSSEGYTFGSGTRLTVV.

The chain couples TRBV5-1 to TRBJ1-6, with no clear D. CDR1 is SGHRS and CDR2 is YFSETQ in the germline V gene. Between the trimmed V and J ends, which lost 4 bases and 7 bases, there was a span of 12 bases. The CDR3 totals 14 residues. The CDR3 protein is CASSPASQNSPLHF. The DNA of the CDR3 is TGCGCCAGCAGCCCGGCATCGCAGAATTCACCCCTCCACTTT.

The chain recombines TRBV6-6 with TRBJ2-7; 8 bases agree with TRBD2. CDR3 length: 12 amino acids. Germline V CDR1 and CDR2: MNHNY, SVGAGI (reference sequence). J was trimmed by 9 bases and V by 0 bases; bases with no gene match: 1. CDR3 DNA: TGTGCCAGCAGTTACTCTCGGGAGGGGCAGTACTTC. Protein product: CASSYSREGQYF.

V and J are TRBV6-5 and TRBJ1-5; D is uncertain. Germline values: CDR1 MNHEY, CDR2 SVGAGI. Trimming left V 3 bases short and J 2 bases short, with 11 bases between. This CDR3 is 15 amino acids long. CDR3 DNA: TGTGCCAGCAGTTATTCCGGGAGCGGCAATCAGCCCCAGCATTTT. It yields the protein CASSYSGSGNQPQHF.

The chain carries TRBV18 and TRBJ2-1; 8 bases fit TRBD2. V gave up 1 base and J gave up 5 bases; unmatched junction bases: 10. The CDR3 consists of 17 residues. CDR1 and CDR2 from the germline V gene are KGHSH and LQKENI. For the CDR3, the DNA is TGTGCCAGCTCACCACGGGTAAGCGGGAGTATCCACAATGAGCAGTTCTTC. Translated, it gives CASSPRVSGSIHNEQFF.

This chain uses TRBV28 with TRBJ2-7; perhaps TRBD1 as D (5 bases). V lost 2 bases and J lost 3, with 11 bases in between. The CDR3 loop spans 14 amino acids. CDR1 and CDR2 (germline): MDHEN, SYDVKM. The DNA for the CDR3 is TGTGCCAGCAGTTTACCCCTCAGGGTCTACGAGCAGTACTTC. It translates to CASSLPLRVYEQYF.

V usage is TRBV6-5 and J usage is TRBJ2-7; a possible D gene is TRBD2 (5 bases). The CDR3 length is 14 residues. Trimming stripped 6 bases from V and 6 bases from J, with 18 bases between. Germline CDR1 MNHEY, CDR2 SVGAGI. The CDR3 sequence: CASRRGDPEGEQYF. The CDR3 bases are TGTGCCAGCAGACGAGGCGACCCTGAGGGCGAGCAGTACTTC.

As to this clone: At one end the junction does not follow the germline gene, possibly because of a read error. The V and J genes are TRBV6-6 and TRBJ1-1; D is unresolved. Germline CDR1 reads MNHNY; CDR2 reads SVGAGI (reference sequence). The CDR3 totals 15 residues. CDR3 in amino acids: CASSSFGSPRRENPF. The CDR3 DNA reads TGTGCCAGCAGTTCTTTTGGCAGCCCCAGAAGGGAAAATCCTTTT.

The CDR3 loop reads CASSYRTGSPLHF. The DNA of the CDR3 is TGTGCCAGCAGTTATCGGACAGGATCACCCCTCCACTTT. This chain connects TRBV6-6 to TRBJ1-6, with 7 bases that match TRBD1. The CDR3 has 13 amino acids. V shed 3 bases and J 10 bases; nucleotides not matched to a gene: 3. Germline V gene data show CDR1 as MNHNY and CDR2 as SVGAGI (reference sequence).

The chain couples TRBV18 to TRBJ2-5, with 7 bases lining up with TRBD1. The germline gives CDR1 KGHSH, CDR2 LQKENI. J gave up 4 bases and V 1 base, and 3 bases lay outside the gene matches. The length of the CDR3 is 14 residues. CDR3 DNA: TGTGCCAGCTCACCACTAGGGACAGTAGAGACCCAGTACTTC. Translating it yields CASSPLGTVETQYF.

The V and J genes are TRBV7-9 and TRBJ2-5, with 9 bases that match TRBD1. This CDR3 has 16 amino acids. Germline trimming cut 5 bases from V and 2 bases from J; bases unmatched to any gene: 9. Germline CDR1 reads SEHNR; CDR2 reads FQNEAQ (reference sequence). CDR3 DNA: TGTGCCAGCAGCCGCGCTTCCGGGACAGGGCAAGAGACCCAGTACTTC. Its translation: CASSRASGTGQETQYF.

This clone has a single count. The CDR3 loop reads CASSQEGVGRGPDEQFF. The CDR3 nucleotides are TGCGCCAGCAGCCAAGAGGGCGTCGGCCGAGGGCCCGATGAGCAGTTCTTC. This sequence joins TRBV4-3 and TRBJ2-1; TRBD2 is a possible D gene (5 bases). The CDR3 is made up of 17 amino acids. Germline CDR1 and CDR2: LGHNA and YSLEER. V shed 0 bases and J shed 8 bases, with 20 bases lying between them.

Regarding this clone: Other DNA sequences of this sample code for an identical CDR3. The chain has TRBV28 and TRBJ2-2; TRBD2 aligns across 8 bases. Germline V gene lookup returns CDR1 MDHEN and CDR2 SYDVKM. This CDR3 has 15 amino acids. V lost 6 bases to trimming and J lost 0 bases; unmatched junction nucleotides: 3. CDR3 DNA: TGTGCCAGCAGAAGCGGGGGAGCGAACACCGGGGAGCTGTTTTTT. It yields the protein CASRSGGANTGELFF.

The rearrangement joins TRBV4-3 to TRBJ1-5; D not certain. The germline gives CDR1 LGHNA, CDR2 YSLEER. The CDR3 runs 13 residues. V shed 3 bases and J shed 7 bases, with 10 bases lying between them. CDR3 protein: CASSQDVSQPQHF. Written as DNA, the CDR3 is TGCGCCAGCAGCCAGGACGTCTCACAGCCCCAGCATTTT.